A single T cell receptor beta chain is shown here with its context. These data originate in a study of glioma-infiltrating T cells after dendritic cell vaccination. The CDR3 spans 15 residues. The germline gives CDR1 SGHNT, CDR2 YYREEE (reference sequence). V was clipped by 0 bases and J by 5 bases, with 14 bases between them. The table came from immunoSEQ multiplex PCR; TCRdb's copy has only in-frame clones and leaves some out. The sample holds about 99,000 clones, around 81% seen once. The chain uses TRBV5-4 and TRBJ2-5, with D perhaps TRBD2 (6 bases). This specimen was blood, taken before dendritic cell vaccination. The TCR comes from a human donor with glioblastoma. CDR3 bases: TGTGCCAGCAGCTTGGACGGGACTGTCGTTGAGACCCAGTACTTC. It translates to CASSLDGTVVETQYF.